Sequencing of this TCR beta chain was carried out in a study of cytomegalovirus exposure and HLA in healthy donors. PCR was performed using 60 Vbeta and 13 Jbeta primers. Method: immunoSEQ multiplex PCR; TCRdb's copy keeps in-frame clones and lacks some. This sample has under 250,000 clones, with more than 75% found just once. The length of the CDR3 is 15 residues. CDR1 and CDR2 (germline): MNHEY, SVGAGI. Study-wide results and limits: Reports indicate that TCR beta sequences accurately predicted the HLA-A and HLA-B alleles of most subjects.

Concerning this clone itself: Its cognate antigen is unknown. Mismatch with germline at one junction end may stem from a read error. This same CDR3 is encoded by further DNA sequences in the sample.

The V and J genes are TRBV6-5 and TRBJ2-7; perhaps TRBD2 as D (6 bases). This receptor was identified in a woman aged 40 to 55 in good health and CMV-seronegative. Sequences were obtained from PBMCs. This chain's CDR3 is CASSQDPAGPYEQYF. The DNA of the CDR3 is TGCGCCAGCAGCCAGGACCCGGCGGGGCCCTACGAGCAGTACTTC.